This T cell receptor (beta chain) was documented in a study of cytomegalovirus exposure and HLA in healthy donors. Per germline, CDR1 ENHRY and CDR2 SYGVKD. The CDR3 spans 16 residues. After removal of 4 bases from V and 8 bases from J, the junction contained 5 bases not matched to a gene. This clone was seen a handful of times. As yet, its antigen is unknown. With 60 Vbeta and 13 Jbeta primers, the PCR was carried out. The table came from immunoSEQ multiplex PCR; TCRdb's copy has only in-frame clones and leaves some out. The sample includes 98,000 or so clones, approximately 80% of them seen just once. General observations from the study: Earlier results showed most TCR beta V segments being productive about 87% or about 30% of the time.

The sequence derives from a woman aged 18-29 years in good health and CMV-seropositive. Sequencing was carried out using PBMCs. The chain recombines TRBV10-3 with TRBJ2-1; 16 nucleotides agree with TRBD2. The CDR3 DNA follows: TGTGCCATCAGTGGGGCCGGGACTAGCGGGGGGGATGAGCAGTTCTTC. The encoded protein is CAISGAGTSGGDEQFF.